This entry concerns a single T cell receptor beta chain. This entry is derived from a study of blood T cell repertoires in COVID-19. Study details: PBMCs, B-cell-depleted T cells, or T cells provided the cDNA or gDNA that made up the material.

Assay: immunoSEQ multiplex PCR; the TCRdb copy retains only in-frame clones and omits some. The table lists around 150,000 clones, 80% to 90% of them singletons, with 8% to 9% in the top ten. The CDR3 has 14 amino acids. Germline assignment: CDR1 MNHEY and CDR2 SMNVEV (reference sequence). V gave up 6 bases and J gave up 5 bases; unmatched junction bases: 4. Sequencing input: peripheral blood. The source of this sequence is an older woman with COVID-19, enrolled during active disease. The chain combines TRBV27 with TRBJ2-2, with 9 bases identical to TRBD1. This chain's CDR3 is CASRTGGRTGELFF. CDR3 DNA sequence: TGTGCCAGCAGGACAGGGGGACGGACCGGGGAGCTGTTTTTT.